Shown below are 18 T cell receptor beta chains from a single sample sequenced in a study of cytomegalovirus exposure and HLA in healthy donors (dated by TCRdb to 2015 to 2018). Library preparation used the immunoSEQ multiplex PCR assay. For the multiplex PCR, a mixture combining 60 forward primers for TCR Vbeta segments and 13 reverse primers for TCR Jbeta segments was used. TCRdb's version of the immuneACCESS table is confined to in-frame rearrangements and falls short of the full clone set. An unresolved V gene accounts for under half of the shortfall where checked; the remainder is of unknown origin. This sample holds some 77,000 clones; approximately 79% were observed only once. The ten largest clones represent roughly 2.5% of the sample. What was sequenced was PBMCs. These receptor sequences come from a man aged 25-40 years in good health and CMV-seronegative.

The V gene is TRBV7-6, the J gene TRBJ1-6; D perhaps matches TRBD1 (6 bases). The CDR3 has 18 residues. The germline V gene has CDR1 SGHVS and CDR2 FNYEAQ. The V gene lost 4 bases and the J gene lost 0 bases, with 16 bases spanning the gap. CDR3 coding DNA: TGTGCCAGCAGCTGGGGTGAGGGGGGGAGCTCCTATAATTCACCCCTCCACTTT. Encoded protein: CASSWGEGGSSYNSPLHF. Using reference TRBV7-6 and TRBJ1-6 for the parts outside the CDR3, the full variable domain is GAGVSQSPRYKVTKRGQDVALRCDPISGHVSLYWYRQALGQGPEFLTYFNYEAQQDKSGLPNDRFSAERPEGSISTLTIQRTEQRDSAMYRCASSWGEGGSSYNSPLHFGNGTRLTVT.

The chain carries TRBV18 and TRBJ2-3; D is unresolved. The CDR3 has 14 amino acids. V dropped 2 bases and J dropped 3 bases, with 9 bases sitting between them. Germline assignment: CDR1 KGHSH and CDR2 LQKENI. The CDR3 DNA reads TGTGCCAGCTCACCAAAATGGCGGACAGATACGCAGTATTTT. Translating gives CASSPKWRTDTQYF.

The chain is built from TRBV7-6 and TRBJ1-1, with D unclear. The CDR3 is 15 amino acids. Between the trimmed V and J ends, which lost 5 bases and 1 base, there was a span of 14 bases. In germline, CDR1 is SGHVS, CDR2 FNYEAQ. In DNA form, the CDR3 reads TGTGCCAGCAGCCCCCGCTCCTCAGGGAACACTGAAGCTTTCTTT. Its protein product is CASSPRSSGNTEAFF.

This clone was counted a few times. V and J are TRBV10-3 and TRBJ1-3, with unresolved D. The V gene's germline CDR1 is ENHRY and CDR2 SYGVKD. The CDR3 contains 14 residues. Trimming left V 10 bases short and J 0 bases short, with 13 bases between. The chain's CDR3 is CATADRDSGNTIYF. The CDR3 DNA reads TGTGCCACTGCTGACCGGGACTCTGGAAACACCATATATTTT.

The chain uses TRBV19 and TRBJ2-1, with D tentatively TRBD2 (5 bases). The CDR3 runs to 16 residues. V dropped 2 bases and J dropped 1 base, with 12 bases sitting between them. Germline V lookup: CDR1 LNHDA, CDR2 SQIVND (reference sequence). The CDR3 nucleotides are TGTGCCAGTAGTATAATTGAGGGTTCTTCCTACAATGAGCAGTTCTTC. Its protein is CASSIIEGSSYNEQFF.

The chain employs TRBV5-4 and TRBJ1-2; 8 positions match TRBD1. In germline, CDR1 is SGHNT, CDR2 YYREEE (reference sequence). The CDR3 sequence is 13 residues long. V dropped 5 bases and J dropped 6; count of bases not matched to a gene: 6. The CDR3 protein is CASRLQGADGYTF. As DNA, the CDR3 is TGTGCCAGCAGGCTGCAGGGGGCTGATGGCTACACCTTC.

This clone was seen more than once but under ten times. J is TRBJ2-2 and V is TRBV5-4; maybe TRBD2 (5 bases). This CDR3 spans 17 amino acids. V lost 2 bases, J lost 1 base, and 15 bases lay in between. Germline V CDR1 and CDR2: SGHNT, YYREEE (reference sequence). The CDR3 DNA reads as TGTGCCAGCAGCTTACTGGGAGCCCGAGGGAACACCGGGGAGCTGTTTTTT. Translated, it gives CASSLLGARGNTGELFF.

V gene TRBV5-1 combines with J gene TRBJ1-5; no clear D. Trimming stripped 0 bases from V and 0 bases from J, with 10 bases between. CDR3 length equals 16 residues. Per the germline V gene, CDR1 is SGHRS and CDR2 is YFSETQ. This CDR3 is CASSLGLGDSNQPQHF. The CDR3 DNA reads TGCGCCAGCAGCTTGGGGTTAGGAGATAGCAATCAGCCCCAGCATTTT.

This clone was counted only a few times. The CDR3 protein is CASSSRRAGANVLTF. CDR3 nucleotides: TGTGCCAGCAGCTCGCGCAGGGCTGGGGCCAACGTCCTGACTTTC. This chain connects TRBV6-5 to TRBJ2-6, with a possible D match to TRBD1 (5 bases). The V end lost 6 bases, the J end lost 2 bases, and 11 bases lay between the germline ends. The length of the CDR3 is 15 residues. CDR1 and CDR2 (germline): MNHEY, SVGAGI.

This sequence joins TRBV14 and TRBJ2-2; 8 bases fit TRBD1. This CDR3 spans 15 amino acids. The trim removed 5 bases at V and 6 bases at J, leaving 8 bases unmatched. Per germline, CDR1 SGHDN and CDR2 FVKESK. The CDR3 DNA follows: TGTGCCAGCAGCTGGAAGGACAGGGCTGCCGGGGAGCTGTTTTTT. It encodes CASSWKDRAAGELFF.

The genes are TRBV6-1 and TRBJ2-5; unclear D gene. TRBJ2-7 explains the end of the DNA better; the J call may be wrong. Looked up from germline, CDR1 is MNHNS and CDR2 is SASEGT. This CDR3 comprises 11 residues. CDR3 in amino acids: CATGQAYEQYF. As DNA, the CDR3 is TGTGCCACCGGTCAGGCCTACGAGCAGTACTTC.

V is TRBV19 and J is TRBJ1-3, with 9 bases identical to TRBD1. This CDR3 is 16 amino acids long. V trimming: 4 bases; J trimming: 2 bases; junction bases outside the gene matches: 6. Germline V gene data show CDR1 as LNHDA and CDR2 as SQIVND (reference sequence). The CDR3 sequence is CASSTKRTGAGNTIYF. The CDR3 DNA sequence: TGTGCCAGTAGTACCAAGAGGACAGGGGCTGGAAACACCATATATTTT.

The chain joins TRBV7-3 to TRBJ2-2; 7 bases are shared with TRBD2. Unmatched junction bases numbered 8, after V lost 0 bases and J lost 7 bases. Germline assignment: CDR1 SGHTA and CDR2 FQGTGA. CDR3 length: 16 amino acids. This CDR3 reads CASSLTASGAGGELFF. CDR3 sequence (DNA): TGTGCCAGCAGCTTAACGGCCAGCGGGGCAGGCGGGGAGCTGTTTTTT.

This clone was detected a few times. This chain connects TRBV5-1 to TRBJ2-5, with no clear D. The CDR3 totals 14 residues. V was trimmed by 0 bases and J by 0 bases, leaving 6 bases between them. Germline CDR1 SGHRS, CDR2 YFSETQ. CDR3 DNA: TGCGCCAGCAGCTTGGTAACAGACCAAGAGACCCAGTACTTC. Protein sequence: CASSLVTDQETQYF.

This chain uses TRBV1 with TRBJ2-3; the listed D gene, TRBD2, was not tested against the DNA. TRBV1 is a known pseudogene. CDR3 length: 16 residues. The DNA of the CDR3 is TGCACCAGCAGCCAATGGCAGGCGGGAGGACAAGATACGCAGTATTTT. It encodes CTSSQWQAGGQDTQYF.

The chain carries TRBV5-6 and TRBJ2-2; 8 bases align to TRBD1. The CDR3 runs 14 residues. The V and J ends lost 4 bases and 5 bases, in that order; junction bases with no gene match: 4. Germline V gene lookup returns CDR1 SGHDT and CDR2 YYEEEE. The chain's CDR3 is CASSRRGRTGELFF. The CDR3 DNA follows: TGTGCCAGCAGCCGCAGGGGGCGTACCGGGGAGCTGTTTTTT.

The rearrangement links TRBV5-1 to TRBJ2-7, with D perhaps matching TRBD2 (6 bases). V was trimmed by 0 bases and J by 5 bases, leaving 15 bases between them. The germline CDR1 and CDR2 sequences are SGHRS and YFSETQ. The CDR3 has 15 amino acids. DNA of the CDR3: TGCGCCAGCAGCTTGGTGGCGGGGCTTCGGGACGAGCAGTACTTC. The encoded protein is CASSLVAGLRDEQYF. The complete variable domain, with remaining parts taken from reference TRBV5-1 and TRBJ2-7, reads KAGVTQTPRYLIKTRGQQVTLSCSPISGHRSVSWYQQTPGQGLQFLFEYFSETQRNKGNFPGRFSGRQFSNSRSEMNVSTLELGDSALYLCASSLVAGLRDEQYFGPGTRLTVT.

The V gene is TRBV2, the J gene TRBJ2-1; 10 nucleotides match TRBD1. Unmatched junction bases numbered 5, after V lost 6 bases and J lost 9 bases. Germline V lookup: CDR1 SNHLY, CDR2 FYNNEI. The length of the CDR3 is 13 residues. The CDR3 is CASSGTGEGEQFF. The DNA for the CDR3 is TGTGCCAGCAGCGGGACAGGGGAGGGTGAGCAGTTCTTC.